One T cell receptor (beta chain) is described in this entry. Its antigen is unidentified. This specimen comes from a study of T-cell memory formation after mild COVID-19. Overall study: The study found TCR clusters largely donor specific. Study-level results: Among contracting clones, CD4+ were mainly CM/EM and CD8+ enriched in EMRA.

5'RACE with constant-segment primers yielded barcoded, UMI-tagged TCR alpha and TCR beta cDNA libraries. Using its own MiXCR run on the 5' RACE reads, TCRdb lists one record per CDR3 protein. The sample has a few hundred thousand distinct CDR3 sequences; roughly an eighth are singletons. V lost 9 bases, J lost 9 bases, and 13 bases lay in between. The length of the CDR3 is 12 residues. Germline V CDR1 and CDR2: SGHRS, YFSETQ. Sample: PBMCs or a T cell subset sorted from them (not recorded which). This rearrangement joins TRBV5-1 to TRBJ1-6; D is possibly TRBD1 (6 bases). This TCR was recovered from a man aged 18 to 35 who had mild COVID-19 (a few samples of this study predate the infection). Cell type and time point are not known. The DNA of the CDR3 is TGCGCCACCAGAGAGGACAGTTCACCCCTCCACTTT. Protein product: CATREDSSPLHF.